These 20 T cell receptor beta chains were all obtained from the same sample, sequenced in a study of blood T cell repertoires in COVID-19. Profiled with immunoSEQ multiplex PCR; TCRdb holds only in-frame clones, not every one. The sample consists of 250,000 to 350,000 clones, 88% of them appearing once. The sample consisted of peripheral blood. Receptor source: a woman aged 25 to 39 who had recovered from COVID-19.

The genes are TRBV28 and TRBJ1-2; a weak D match, TRBD1 (5 bases). There are 13 residues in the CDR3. The V and J ends lost 5 bases and 8 bases respectively, with 15 bases between them. The germline V gene encodes CDR1 MDHEN and CDR2 SYDVKM. Here the CDR3 DNA reads TGTGCCAGCAGTAACGGCAGGGCTGGCGGCTACACCTTC. The encoded protein is CASSNGRAGGYTF.

Here the CDR3 reads CASSLARNYGYTF. The CDR3 nucleotides read TGTGCCAGCAGCTTAGCCCGTAACTATGGCTACACCTTC. This chain connects TRBV7-9 to TRBJ1-2, with D unresolved. CDR1 SEHNR and CDR2 FQNEAQ come from the germline V gene (reference sequence). Trimming removed 0 bases at V and 1 base at J, with 3 bases between. The CDR3 consists of 13 residues.

The chain uses TRBV7-2 and TRBJ2-2, with D maybe TRBD1 (5 bases). CDR1 SGHTA and CDR2 FQGNSA come from the germline V gene. The ends were cut back, 1 base at V and 3 bases at J, with 6 bases in the middle. This CDR3 has 14 amino acids. The CDR3 here is CASSLEGYTGELFF. In nucleotides, the CDR3 is TGTGCCAGCAGCTTAGAGGGGTACACCGGGGAGCTGTTTTTT.

V usage is TRBV5-4 and J usage is TRBJ2-3, with 9 nucleotides matching TRBD1. V lost 3 bases to trimming and J lost 2 bases; unmatched junction nucleotides: 4. CDR1 SGHNT and CDR2 YYREEE come from the germline V gene (reference sequence). CDR3 length: 15 residues. CDR3 protein: CASSYDRGVTDTQYF. DNA for the CDR3: TGTGCCAGCAGCTACGACAGGGGGGTCACAGATACGCAGTATTTT.

This chain uses TRBV28 with TRBJ2-7; the match to TRBD2 covers 8 bases. The CDR3 consists of 14 residues. V dropped 7 bases and J dropped 5; count of bases not matched to a gene: 10. CDR1 is MDHEN and CDR2 is SYDVKM in the germline V gene. The DNA for the CDR3 is TGTGCCAGCACCAACCGGGGGGGCGCCCACGAGCAGTACTTC. It translates to CASTNRGGAHEQYF.

The chain couples TRBV15 to TRBJ2-1; 8 nucleotides match TRBD1. V dropped 6 bases and J dropped 2; count of bases not matched to a gene: 9. Germline V gives CDR1 LNHNV, CDR2 YYDKDF (reference sequence). This CDR3 has 16 residues. Here the CDR3 DNA reads TGTGCCACCAGGATATCCGGACAGGGCACCTACAATGAGCAGTTCTTC. Residues: CATRISGQGTYNEQFF.

The chain recombines TRBV3-1 (or the pseudogene TRBV3-2) with TRBJ2-3; the D gene is possibly TRBD1 (6 bases). This CDR3 is 14 amino acids long. V lost 3 bases and J 3 bases, leaving 10 bases between the germline ends. The germline gives CDR1 LGHDT, CDR2 YNNKEL (reference sequence). CDR3 residues: CASSHGGNTDTQYF. CDR3 nucleotide sequence: TGTGCCAGCAGCCATGGGGGCAATACAGATACGCAGTATTTT.

The chain carries TRBV19 and TRBJ1-5; D is undetermined. This CDR3 spans 14 amino acids. CDR1 and CDR2 (germline): LNHDA, SQIVND (reference sequence). The V end lost 6 bases, the J end lost 0 bases, and 9 bases lay between the germline ends. The CDR3 loop is CASSGVYSNQPQHF. The CDR3 nucleotides read TGTGCCAGTAGCGGGGTCTATAGCAATCAGCCCCAGCATTTT. The whole variable domain, remainder taken from reference TRBV19 and TRBJ1-5, is DGGITQSPKYLFRKEGQNVTLSCEQNLNHDAMYWYRQDPGQGLRLIYYSQIVNDFQKGDIAEGYSVSREKKESFPLTVTSAQKNPTAFYLCASSGVYSNQPQHFGDGTRLSIL.

Turning to this clone: This specimen includes other DNA sequences encoding the same CDR3. The V gene is TRBV6-5, the J gene TRBJ2-3, with a weak D call TRBD2 (6 bases). CDR1 MNHEY and CDR2 SVGAGI come from the germline V gene. This CDR3 is built from 13 residues. Deletions cut 6 bases from V and 0 bases from J, with 7 bases between. CDR3 sequence: CASRGLSTDTQYF. Written as DNA, the CDR3 is TGTGCCAGCAGAGGACTAAGCACAGATACGCAGTATTTT.

This rearrangement joins TRBV7-8 to TRBJ2-7; 11 bases line up with TRBD2. CDR1 is SGHVS and CDR2 is FQNEAQ in the germline V gene. The J segment lost 2 bases and the V segment lost 5 bases, leaving 5 bases of the junction unmatched. The length of the CDR3 is 15 residues. The CDR3 spells CASSPSGGITYEQYF. The CDR3 DNA reads as TGTGCCAGCAGCCCTAGCGGGGGGATAACCTACGAGCAGTACTTC.

This clone was observed once. Other nucleotide sequences in the sample specify the same CDR3. The genes are TRBV28 and TRBJ1-5; D not resolved. The CDR3 has 14 amino acids. Germline V CDR1 and CDR2: MDHEN, SYDVKM. V was trimmed by 2 bases and J by 1 base, leaving 6 bases between them. The CDR3 DNA follows: TGTGCCAGCAGTTTAGGAGGGAGCAATCAGCCCCAGCATTTT. Translating it yields CASSLGGSNQPQHF.

CDR3 sequence (DNA): TGTGCCAGCTCACAACAGGGGAAGGATGAAAAACTGTTTTTT. This encodes CASSQQGKDEKLFF. The rearrangement links TRBV18 to TRBJ1-4; 7 positions match TRBD1. The CDR3 length is 14 residues. The germline V gene encodes CDR1 KGHSH and CDR2 LQKENI. Unmatched junction bases numbered 5, after V lost 4 bases and J lost 6 bases.

This clone was counted once. The V and J genes are TRBV4-3 and TRBJ1-6, with 7 bases that match TRBD1. Unmatched junction bases numbered 4, after V lost 0 bases and J lost 5 bases. The CDR3 length is 16 residues. The germline gives CDR1 LGHNA, CDR2 YSLEER. CDR3 sequence (DNA): TGCGCCAGCAGCCAAGATCGAGACAGGGATAATTCACCCCTCCACTTT. This codes for CASSQDRDRDNSPLHF.

The V gene is TRBV7-2, the J gene TRBJ1-2, with TRBD1 matching 8 bases. CDR3 length: 14 residues. The V gene end was trimmed by 0 bases and the J gene end by 7 bases; junction bases not matched to a gene: 4. CDR1 is SGHTA and CDR2 is FQGNSA in the germline V gene. CDR3: CASSLADRVGGYTF. DNA for the CDR3: TGTGCCAGCAGCTTAGCGGACAGGGTGGGTGGCTACACCTTC.

The chain recombines TRBV5-6 with TRBJ2-5, with D possibly TRBD1 on 5 matching bases. This CDR3 comprises 14 residues. Trimming cost V 0 bases and J 5 bases, with 11 bases left between them. The germline V gene has CDR1 SGHDT and CDR2 YYEEEE. The CDR3 is CASSLGGRVETQYF. In DNA, the CDR3 is TGTGCCAGCAGCTTGGGGGGCAGGGTTGAGACCCAGTACTTC. Variable domain in full (rest from reference TRBV5-6 and TRBJ2-5): DAGVTQSPTHLIKTRGQQVTLRCSPKSGHDTVSWYQQALGQGPQFIFQYYEEEERQRGNFPDRFSGHQFPNYSSELNVNALLLGDSALYLCASSLGGRVETQYFGPGTRLLVL.

The V gene is TRBV21-1, the J gene TRBJ1-2; TRBD1 is the table's D call and was not checked against the DNA. TRBV21-1 has pseudogene status. The CDR3 loop spans 16 amino acids. CDR3 region: CASSTGRGPTPYGYTF. DNA for the CDR3: TGTGCCAGCAGCACGGGCAGGGGGCCGACTCCTTATGGCTACACCTTC.

The chain carries TRBV4-1 and TRBJ2-1; possibly TRBD1 for D (5 bases). The length of the CDR3 is 16 residues. Germline CDR1 reads MGHRA; CDR2 reads YSYEKL. V was clipped by 2 bases and J by 8 bases, with 19 bases between them. In nucleotides, the CDR3 is TGCGCCAGCAGCCAACAATTGAGGCAGGGCTCCTATGAGCAGTTCTTC. This gives the protein CASSQQLRQGSYEQFF.

The chain carries TRBV15 and TRBJ2-7; tentative D call: TRBD1 (5 bases). Deletions cut 3 bases from V and 6 bases from J, with 12 bases between. The CDR3 loop spans 13 amino acids. Looked up from germline, CDR1 is LNHNV and CDR2 is YYDKDF (reference sequence). In DNA form, the CDR3 reads TGTGCCACCAGCAGGGACACTTGGAGCGAGCAGTACTTC. Protein sequence: CATSRDTWSEQYF.

This clone was seen only a few times. J is TRBJ1-2 and V is TRBV29-1, with a tentative D call TRBD1 (5 bases). The CDR3 has 14 residues. V lost 0 bases and J 4 bases, leaving 12 bases between the germline ends. Germline lookup yields CDR1 SQVTM and CDR2 ANQGSEA. CDR3 DNA: TGCAGCGTTGAAGATCAGGGAGCGGGCTATGGCTACACCTTC. Translating gives CSVEDQGAGYGYTF.

The V and J genes are TRBV9 and TRBJ2-2; TRBD1 agrees at 7 bases. The CDR3 has 16 amino acids. Germline V CDR1 and CDR2: SGDLS, YYNGEE. V trimming: 4 bases; J trimming: 4 bases; junction bases outside the gene matches: 10. Written as DNA, the CDR3 is TGTGCCAGCAGCCCCAGGGACAGAGCTTCCACCGGGGAGCTGTTTTTT. Residues: CASSPRDRASTGELFF.